This TCR beta chain derives from a study of stem cell transplantation in POMP-related autoinflammatory disease (dated by TCRdb to the early 2020s). A note on the overall study: The study hypothesized that defective thymoproteasomes impair MHC class I-dependent CD8+ T-cell differentiation and positive selection, skewing the TRB repertoire. After transplant, 100% donor engraftment of neutrophils and platelets through one year was shown by DNA chimerism analysis. To find out how POMP deficiency affects T-cell receptor beta repertoire diversity and CDR3 characteristics, high-throughput TRB sequencing was used. Prior to transplant, the patients had skewing toward CD4+ naive T cells, low CD8+ T-cell proportions, and reduced T-cell cytokine secretion.

According to the germline V gene, CDR1 reads KGHDR and CDR2 reads SFDVKD. V is pruned by 6 bases and J by 2 bases, leaving 3 bases of the junction without a gene match. CDR3 length: 15 amino acids, cysteine to phenylalanine. Of all the DNA, just the CDR3 is kept, 45 bases in frame from base 1. What the research found in general, with its limitations: In PRAID patients, the trend toward increased clonality and lower diversity reached statistical significance only for regulatory T cells. PRAID patients trended toward lower TRB diversity and higher clonality across all analyzed T-cell subsets. A restricted number of unique TRB V-J gene pairings was observed in PRAID patients.

Libraries were prepared through the immunoSEQ multiplex PCR assay. The study's processing was this. Shannon entropy, which accounts for clonal size distribution, was used to quantify repertoire diversity. The Gini-Simpson index (Simpson_1-D) was used to measure inequality of clonotype distribution. Held by TCRdb, this immuneACCESS table contains in-frame sequences only and omits some clones. Under half of the omission traces to an unresolved V gene where checked; the cause of the rest is unknown. V, J and clone size are those of that table, while D and trimming were read from the DNA. This sample comprises 4,500 to 5,500 clones, roughly 90% of them detected only once. The leading ten clones occupy approximately 2.3% of the sample. The sample's time point label, decoded: after hematopoietic stem cell transplant. PRAID featured prominent immunodeficiency alongside autoinflammation. Prior to TRB sequencing, T-cell subsets (conventional T cells, CD8+ T cells, regulatory T cells, T follicular helper cells) were sorted.

Points on this clone: Its cognate antigen has yet to be identified. Base qualities are not recorded, but no much larger clone differs from it by a single base.

The receptor comes from a human patient with POMP-related autoinflammation and immune dysregulation (PRAID). Post transplant, some T cells may arise from the graft donor. In this chain, TRBV24-1 is recombined with TRBJ2-6; a stretch of 7 junction bases matches TRBD1. The input for sequencing was CD8+ T cells from PBMCs, taken after stem cell transplantation. The nucleotide sequence reads TGTGCCACCAGTAAAGGGGGCGCTGGGGCCAACGTCCTGACTTTC. It translates to CATSKGGAGANVLTF.